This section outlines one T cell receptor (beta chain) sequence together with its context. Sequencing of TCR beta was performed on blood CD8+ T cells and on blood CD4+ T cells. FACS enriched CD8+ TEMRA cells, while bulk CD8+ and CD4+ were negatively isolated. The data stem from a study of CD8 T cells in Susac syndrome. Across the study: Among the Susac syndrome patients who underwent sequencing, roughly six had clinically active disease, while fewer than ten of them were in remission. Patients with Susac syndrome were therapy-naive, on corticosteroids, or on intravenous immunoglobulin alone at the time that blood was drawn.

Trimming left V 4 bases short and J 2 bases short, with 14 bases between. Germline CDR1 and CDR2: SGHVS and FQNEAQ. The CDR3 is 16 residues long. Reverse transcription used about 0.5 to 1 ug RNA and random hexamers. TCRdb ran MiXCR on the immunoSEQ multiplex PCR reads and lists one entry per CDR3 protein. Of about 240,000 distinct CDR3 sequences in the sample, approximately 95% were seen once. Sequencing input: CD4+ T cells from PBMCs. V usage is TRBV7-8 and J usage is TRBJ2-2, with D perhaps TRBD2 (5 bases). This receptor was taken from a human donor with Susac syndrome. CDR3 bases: TGTGCCAGCAGCTCCTTGGGGAGTGTTAACACCGGGGAGCTGTTTTTT. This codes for CASSSLGSVNTGELFF.